The clone carrying this T cell receptor (beta chain) was counted between two and nine times. Antigen: not known. TCRdb reprocessed the 5' RACE reads via MiXCR and lists one record per CDR3 protein. The top ten clones hold approximately 12% of a sample with about 500,000 distinct CDR3 sequences, about a fifth of them seen once. Per germline, CDR1 MGHDK and CDR2 SYGVNS. The CDR3 is 11 residues long. Trimming cost V 8 bases and J 2 bases, with 6 bases left between them. The entry originates in a study of T-cell memory formation after mild COVID-19. Study observations and caveats: Cross-reactive memory appears to have joined, as suggested by some responding clones showing up in pre-infection memory.

This sequence originates from an adult woman who had mild COVID-19 (a few samples of this study predate the infection). Cell type and time point are not known. This chain joins TRBV25-1 and TRBJ2-5; no reliable D call. Sequencing was carried out using PBMCs or a T cell subset sorted from them (not recorded which). CDR3 nucleotide sequence: TGTGCCAGCGGTGGACAAGAGACCCAGTACTTC. Protein sequence: CASGGQETQYF.